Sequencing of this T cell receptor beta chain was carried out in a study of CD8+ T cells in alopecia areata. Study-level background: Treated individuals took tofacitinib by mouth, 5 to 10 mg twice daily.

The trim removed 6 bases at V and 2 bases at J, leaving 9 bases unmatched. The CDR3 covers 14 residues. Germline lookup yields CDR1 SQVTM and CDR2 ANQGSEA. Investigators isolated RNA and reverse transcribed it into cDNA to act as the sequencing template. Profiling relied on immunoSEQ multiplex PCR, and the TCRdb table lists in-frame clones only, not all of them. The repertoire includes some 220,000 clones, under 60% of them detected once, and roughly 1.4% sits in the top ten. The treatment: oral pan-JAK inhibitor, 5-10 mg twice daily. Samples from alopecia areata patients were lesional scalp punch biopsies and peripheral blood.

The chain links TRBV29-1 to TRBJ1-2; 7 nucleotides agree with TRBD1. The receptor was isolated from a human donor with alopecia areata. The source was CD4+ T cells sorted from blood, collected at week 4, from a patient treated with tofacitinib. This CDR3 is CSVNTGDSNYGYTF. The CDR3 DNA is TGCAGCGTAAATACAGGGGACTCAAACTATGGCTACACCTTC. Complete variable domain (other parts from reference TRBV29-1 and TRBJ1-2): SAVISQKPSRDICQRGTSLTIQCQVDSQVTMMFWYRQQPGQSLTLIATANQGSEATYESGFVIDKFPISRPNLTFSTLTVSNMSPEDSSIYLCSVNTGDSNYGYTFGSGTRLTVV.